The text below deals with one T cell receptor beta chain. Its antigen is as yet unknown. This specimen belongs to a study of T cells after yellow fever vaccination. Study at large: Fractions of low cell number were prepared using SMART-Seq v4 Ultra Low Input.

Trimming left V 6 bases short and J 6 bases short, with 16 bases between. The CDR3 totals 14 residues. Germline-derived CDR1 and CDR2 are SGHVS and FNYEAQ. Findings and caveats of the study: Any FACS-sorted repertoire could hold abundant clonotypes that contaminate it from the bulk population. Clones from primary vaccination mostly reappeared after the booster (around 96% CD4, approximately 86% CD8).

Generation of TCR cDNA used 5'RACE template switching (which added a universal primer site and UMIs). TCRdb passed the 5' RACE reads through MiXCR, listing each CDR3 protein once. The data contain a few hundred thousand distinct CDR3 sequences, roughly 9% of them seen just once; the ten biggest clones take up 3% to 4%. The sequences come from CD4+ T cells sorted from PBMCs, collected 5 days after the yellow fever booster vaccination. The chain links TRBV7-6 to TRBJ2-3, with D perhaps matching TRBD1 or TRBD2 (5 bases each). This TCR was recovered from a man aged 18 to 30 who received the YFV17D yellow fever vaccine. CDR3: CASSLPGTRDTQYF. The DNA for the CDR3 is TGTGCCAGCAGTTTGCCGGGGACGCGGGATACGCAGTATTTT. Combining the CDR3 with reference TRBV7-6 and TRBJ2-3 gives the whole variable domain GAGVSQSPRYKVTKRGQDVALRCDPISGHVSLYWYRQALGQGPEFLTYFNYEAQQDKSGLPNDRFSAERPEGSISTLTIQRTEQRDSAMYRCASSLPGTRDTQYFGPGTRLTVL.